The rows below give T cell receptor beta chains drawn from one sample of a study of shared clonotypes between healthy human individuals. Assay used: immunoSEQ multiplex PCR; TCRdb lists only in-frame clones, some missing. The profile shows about 1 million clones, roughly 80% of them singletons. Specimen: memory CD4+ T cells sorted from blood. The receptors stem from a man younger than 35 in good health. Each CDR3 is given with its conserved first and last residue. D genes are given only for firm matches. Rows give clone size only sometimes, using once, few, many, or a class for an expanded clone.

D	size	V	J	DNA	CDR3
NA	NA	TRBV7-2	TRBJ1-6	TGTGCCAGCAGTCGAAACACAGGAACGGGCTCACCCCTCCACTTT	CASSRNTGTGSPLHF
TRBD2	NA	TRBV5-1	TRBJ2-1	TGCGCCAGCAGCGTGGGACTAGTCTCTAAGAGTGAGCAGTTCTTC	CASSVGLVSKSEQFF
TRBD1	NA	TRBV5-1	TRBJ2-2	TGCGCCAGCAGCGGGGACAGGATCACCGGGGAGCTGTTTTTT	CASSGDRITGELFF
TRBD2	NA	TRBV5-6	TRBJ2-7	TGTGCCAGCAGCCTAGGACTAGCGGGAGGGATATACGAGCAGTACTTC	CASSLGLAGGIYEQYF
NA	NA	TRBV10-3	TRBJ2-5	TGTGCCAGTACAGGGAACATGGAGACCCAGTACTTC	CASTGNMETQYF
NA	NA	TRBV11-2	TRBJ2-7	TGTGCCAGCAGCTTGTCCGGGAGTAGGTACGAGCAGTACTTC	CASSLSGSRYEQYF
TRBD2	NA	TRBV5-6	TRBJ2-7	TGTGCCAGCAGCTTCGGGACTAGCGGGGGTCGGTACGAGCAGTACTTC	CASSFGTSGGRYEQYF
NA	few	TRBV7-2	TRBJ1-4	TGTGCCAGCAGCCGAACACAGGCGACTAATCAAAAACTGTTTTTT	CASSRTQATNQKLFF
TRBD1	NA	TRBV10-1	TRBJ2-3	TGCGCCAGCAGGGCCGGGACAGGGGGCGAAACAGATACGCAGTATTTT	CASRAGTGGETDTQYF
NA	few	TRBV12-5	TRBJ1-5	TGTGCTAGTGGGGAGGAAGCTCAGCCCCAGCATTTT	CASGEEAQPQHF
NA	few	TRBV5-5	TRBJ1-1	TGTGCCAGCAGCTACACAGGGAACACTGAAGCTTTCTTT	CASSYTGNTEAFF
NA	NA	TRBV11-3	TRBJ2-1	TGTGCCAGCAGCTCCCGAGAGAATGAGCAGTTCTTC	CASSSRENEQFF